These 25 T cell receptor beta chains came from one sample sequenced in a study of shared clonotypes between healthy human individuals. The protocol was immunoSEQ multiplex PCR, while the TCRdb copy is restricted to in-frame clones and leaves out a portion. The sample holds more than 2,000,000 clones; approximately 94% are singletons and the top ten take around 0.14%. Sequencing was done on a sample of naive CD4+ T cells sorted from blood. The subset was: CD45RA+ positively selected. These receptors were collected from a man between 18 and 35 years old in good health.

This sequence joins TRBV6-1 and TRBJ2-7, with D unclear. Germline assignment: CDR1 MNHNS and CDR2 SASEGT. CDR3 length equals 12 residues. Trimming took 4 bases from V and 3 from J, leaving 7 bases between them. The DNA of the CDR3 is TGTGCCAGCAGTGGTTATTACTACGAGCAGTACTTC. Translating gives CASSGYYYEQYF.

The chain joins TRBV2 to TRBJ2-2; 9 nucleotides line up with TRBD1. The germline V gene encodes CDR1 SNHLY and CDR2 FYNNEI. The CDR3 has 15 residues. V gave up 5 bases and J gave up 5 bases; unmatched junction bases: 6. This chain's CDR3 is CASSQQGARTGELFF. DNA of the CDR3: TGTGCCAGCAGTCAACAGGGGGCGCGAACCGGGGAGCTGTTTTTT.

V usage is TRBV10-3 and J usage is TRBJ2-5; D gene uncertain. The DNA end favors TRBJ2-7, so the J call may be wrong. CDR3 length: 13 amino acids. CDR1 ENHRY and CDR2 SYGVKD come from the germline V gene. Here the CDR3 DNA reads TGTGCCATCAGTAAGGTGGAATCCTACGAGCAGTACTTC. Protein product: CAISKVESYEQYF.

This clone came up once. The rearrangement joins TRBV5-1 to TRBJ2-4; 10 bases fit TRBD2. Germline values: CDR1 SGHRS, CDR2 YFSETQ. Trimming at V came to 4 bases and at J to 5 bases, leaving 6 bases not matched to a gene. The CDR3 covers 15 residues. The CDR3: CASSQREGWQNIQYF. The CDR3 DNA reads TGCGCCAGCAGCCAGCGGGAGGGCTGGCAAAACATTCAGTACTTC. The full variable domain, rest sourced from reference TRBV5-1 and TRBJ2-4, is KAGVTQTPRYLIKTRGQQVTLSCSPISGHRSVSWYQQTPGQGLQFLFEYFSETQRNKGNFPGRFSGRQFSNSRSEMNVSTLELGDSALYLCASSQREGWQNIQYFGAGTRLSVL.

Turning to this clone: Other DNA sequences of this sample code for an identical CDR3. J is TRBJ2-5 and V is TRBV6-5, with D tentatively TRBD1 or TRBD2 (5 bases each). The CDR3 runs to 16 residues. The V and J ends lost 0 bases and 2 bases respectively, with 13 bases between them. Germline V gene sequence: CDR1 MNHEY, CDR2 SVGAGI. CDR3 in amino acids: CASSYSGRGVQETQYF. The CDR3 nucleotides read TGTGCCAGCAGTTACTCGGGGCGAGGGGTACAAGAGACCCAGTACTTC.

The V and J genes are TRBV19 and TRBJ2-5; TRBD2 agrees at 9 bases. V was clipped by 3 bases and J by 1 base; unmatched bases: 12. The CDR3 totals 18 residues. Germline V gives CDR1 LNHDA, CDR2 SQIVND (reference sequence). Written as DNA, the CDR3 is TGTGCCAGTAGTATGGGTGTGTCTGGCGGGGGGGCCCAAGAGACCCAGTACTTC. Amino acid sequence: CASSMGVSGGGAQETQYF.

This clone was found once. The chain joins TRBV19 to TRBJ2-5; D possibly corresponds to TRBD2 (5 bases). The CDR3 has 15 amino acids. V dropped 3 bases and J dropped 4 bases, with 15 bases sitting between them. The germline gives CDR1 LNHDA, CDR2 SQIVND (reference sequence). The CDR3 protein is CASSMVATRGETQYF. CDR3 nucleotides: TGTGCCAGTAGTATGGTGGCCACCCGGGGAGAGACCCAGTACTTC.

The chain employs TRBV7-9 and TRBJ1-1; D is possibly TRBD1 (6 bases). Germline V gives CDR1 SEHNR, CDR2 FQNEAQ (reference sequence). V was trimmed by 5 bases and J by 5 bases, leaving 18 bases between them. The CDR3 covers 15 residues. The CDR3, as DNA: TGTGCCAGCAGCGTTGACCCGGGACAACCGACTGAAGCTTTCTTT. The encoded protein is CASSVDPGQPTEAFF.

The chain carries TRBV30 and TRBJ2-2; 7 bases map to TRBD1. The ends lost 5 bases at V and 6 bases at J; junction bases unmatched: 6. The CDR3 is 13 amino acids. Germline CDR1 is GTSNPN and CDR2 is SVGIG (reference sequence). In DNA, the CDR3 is TGTGCCTGGGACAGGGTGGGAGCCGGGGAGCTGTTTTTT. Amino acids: CAWDRVGAGELFF.

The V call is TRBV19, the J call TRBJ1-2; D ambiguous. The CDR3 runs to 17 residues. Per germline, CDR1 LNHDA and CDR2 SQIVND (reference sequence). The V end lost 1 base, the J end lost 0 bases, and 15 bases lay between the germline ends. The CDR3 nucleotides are TGTGCCAGTAGTATAGTGGCGGGGTCTGCCCCTAACTATGGCTACACCTTC. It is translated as CASSIVAGSAPNYGYTF.

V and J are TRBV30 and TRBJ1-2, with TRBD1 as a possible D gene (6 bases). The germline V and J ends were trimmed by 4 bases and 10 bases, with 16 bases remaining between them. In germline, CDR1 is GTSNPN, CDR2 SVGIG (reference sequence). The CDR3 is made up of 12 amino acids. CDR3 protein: CAWNPGQGFYTF. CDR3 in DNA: TGTGCCTGGAACCCTGGGCAGGGGTTCTACACCTTC.

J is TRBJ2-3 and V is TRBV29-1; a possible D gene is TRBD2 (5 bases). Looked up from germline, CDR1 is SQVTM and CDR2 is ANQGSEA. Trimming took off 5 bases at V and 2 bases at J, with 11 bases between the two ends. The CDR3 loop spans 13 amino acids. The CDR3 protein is CSVFGRVTDTQYF. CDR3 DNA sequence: TGCAGCGTTTTTGGGCGGGTCACAGATACGCAGTATTTT.

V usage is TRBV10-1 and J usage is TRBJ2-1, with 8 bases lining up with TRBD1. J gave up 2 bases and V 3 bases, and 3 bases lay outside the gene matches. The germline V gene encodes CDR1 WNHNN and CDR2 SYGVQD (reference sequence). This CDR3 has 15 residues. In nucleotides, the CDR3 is TGCGCCAGCAGTGACCGACAGGGGCCCTACAATGAGCAGTTCTTC. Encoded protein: CASSDRQGPYNEQFF.

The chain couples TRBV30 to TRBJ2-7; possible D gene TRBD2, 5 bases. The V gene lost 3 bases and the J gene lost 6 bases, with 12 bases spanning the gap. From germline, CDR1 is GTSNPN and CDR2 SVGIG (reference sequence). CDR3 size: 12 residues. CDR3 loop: CAWSPTGVEQYF. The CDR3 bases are TGTGCCTGGAGCCCTACCGGGGTCGAGCAGTACTTC. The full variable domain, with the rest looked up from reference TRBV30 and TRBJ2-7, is SQTIHQWPATLVQPVGSPLSLECTVEGTSNPNLYWYRQAAGRGLQLLFYSVGIGQISSEVPQNLSASRPQDRQFILSSKKLLLSDSGFYLCAWSPTGVEQYFGPGTRLTVT.

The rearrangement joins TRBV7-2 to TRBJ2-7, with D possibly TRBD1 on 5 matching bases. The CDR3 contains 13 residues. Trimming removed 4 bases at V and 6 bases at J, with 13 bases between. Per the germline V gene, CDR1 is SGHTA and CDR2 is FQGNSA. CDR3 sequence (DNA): TGTGCCAGCAGCTCCAGACCCCAGGGCGAGCAGTACTTC. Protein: CASSSRPQGEQYF.

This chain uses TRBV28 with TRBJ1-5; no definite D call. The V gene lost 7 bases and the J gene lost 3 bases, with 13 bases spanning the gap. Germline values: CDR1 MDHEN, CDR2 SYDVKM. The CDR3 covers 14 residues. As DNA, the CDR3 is TGTGCCAGCAAAGAGGCCTCGTTCAATCAGCCCCAGCATTTT. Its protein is CASKEASFNQPQHF.

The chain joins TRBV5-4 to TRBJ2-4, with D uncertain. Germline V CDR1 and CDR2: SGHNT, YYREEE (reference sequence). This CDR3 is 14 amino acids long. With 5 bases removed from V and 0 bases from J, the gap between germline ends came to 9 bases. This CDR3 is CASSETLAKNIQYF. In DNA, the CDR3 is TGTGCCAGCAGTGAAACTTTAGCCAAAAACATTCAGTACTTC.

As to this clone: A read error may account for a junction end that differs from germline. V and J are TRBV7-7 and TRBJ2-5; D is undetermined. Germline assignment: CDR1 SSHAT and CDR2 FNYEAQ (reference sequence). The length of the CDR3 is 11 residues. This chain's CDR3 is CASSQGETQYF. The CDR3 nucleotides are TGTGCTAGCAGCCAAGGGGAGACCCAGTACTTC.

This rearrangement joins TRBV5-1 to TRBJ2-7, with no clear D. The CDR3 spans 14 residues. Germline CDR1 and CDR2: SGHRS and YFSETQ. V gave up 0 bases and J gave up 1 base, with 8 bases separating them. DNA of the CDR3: TGCGCCAGCAGCTTGGGCGCCCAATCCTACGAGCAGTACTTC. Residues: CASSLGAQSYEQYF.

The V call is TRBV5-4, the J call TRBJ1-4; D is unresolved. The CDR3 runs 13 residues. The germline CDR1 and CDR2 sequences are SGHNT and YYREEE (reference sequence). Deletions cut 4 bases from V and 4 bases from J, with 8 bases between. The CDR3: CASSHDGNEKLFF. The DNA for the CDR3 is TGTGCCAGCAGCCATGACGGTAATGAAAAACTGTTTTTT.

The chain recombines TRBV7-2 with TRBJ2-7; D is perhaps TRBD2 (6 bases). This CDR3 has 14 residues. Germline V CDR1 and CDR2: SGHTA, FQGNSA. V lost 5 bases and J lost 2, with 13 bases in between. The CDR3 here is CASSPGRGAYEQYF. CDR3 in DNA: TGTGCCAGCAGCCCCGGGCGGGGCGCCTACGAGCAGTACTTC.

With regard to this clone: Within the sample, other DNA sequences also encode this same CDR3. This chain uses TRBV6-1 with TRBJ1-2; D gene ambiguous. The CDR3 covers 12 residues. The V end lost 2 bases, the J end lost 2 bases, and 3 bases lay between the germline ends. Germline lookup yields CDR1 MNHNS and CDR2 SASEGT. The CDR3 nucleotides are TGTGCCAGCAGTGAACGAAACTATGGCTACACCTTC. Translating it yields CASSERNYGYTF.

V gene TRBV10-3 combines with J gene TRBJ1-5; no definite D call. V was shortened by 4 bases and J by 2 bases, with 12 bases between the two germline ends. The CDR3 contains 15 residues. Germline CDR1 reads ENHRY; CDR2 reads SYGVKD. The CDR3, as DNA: TGTGCCATCAGTGGCAGTGGGGTAGGCAATCAGCCCCAGCATTTT. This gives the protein CAISGSGVGNQPQHF.

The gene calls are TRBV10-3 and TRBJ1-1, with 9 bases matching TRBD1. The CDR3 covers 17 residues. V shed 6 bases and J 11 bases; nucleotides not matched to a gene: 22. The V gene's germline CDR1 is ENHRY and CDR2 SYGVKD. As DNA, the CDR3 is TGTGCCATCAGGATATTCGATATACAGGGGGCGCAAATGGGGGCTTTCTTT. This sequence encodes CAIRIFDIQGAQMGAFF.

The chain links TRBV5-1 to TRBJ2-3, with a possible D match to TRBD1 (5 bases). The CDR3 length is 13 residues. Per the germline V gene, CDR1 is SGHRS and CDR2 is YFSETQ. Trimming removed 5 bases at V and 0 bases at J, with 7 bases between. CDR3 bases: TGCGCCAGCAGGACAGCTAGCACAGATACGCAGTATTTT. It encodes CASRTASTDTQYF.